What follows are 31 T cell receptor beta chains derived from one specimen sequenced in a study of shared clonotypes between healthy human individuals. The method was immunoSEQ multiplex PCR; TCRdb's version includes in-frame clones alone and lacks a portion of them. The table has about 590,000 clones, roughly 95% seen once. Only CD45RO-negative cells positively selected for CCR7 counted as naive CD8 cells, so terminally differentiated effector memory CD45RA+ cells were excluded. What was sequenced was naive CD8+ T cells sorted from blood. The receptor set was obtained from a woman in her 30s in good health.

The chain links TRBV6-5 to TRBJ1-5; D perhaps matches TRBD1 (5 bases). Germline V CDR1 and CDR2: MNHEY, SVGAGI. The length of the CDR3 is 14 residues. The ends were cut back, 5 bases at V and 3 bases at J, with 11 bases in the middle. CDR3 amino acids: CASSQDSDNQPQHF. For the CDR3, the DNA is TGTGCCAGCAGTCAAGACAGTGACAATCAGCCCCAGCATTTT.

The CDR3 DNA is TGTGCCAGCAGTTTAGGGACCAGGAGCACCGGGGAGCTGTTTTTT. Protein product: CASSLGTRSTGELFF. The chain employs TRBV27 and TRBJ2-2; D possibly uses TRBD1 or TRBD2 (5 bases each). Trimming shortened V by 2 bases and J by 4 bases, and 11 bases separated the two germline ends. The CDR3 extends over 15 amino acids. The germline V gene encodes CDR1 MNHEY and CDR2 SMNVEV (reference sequence).

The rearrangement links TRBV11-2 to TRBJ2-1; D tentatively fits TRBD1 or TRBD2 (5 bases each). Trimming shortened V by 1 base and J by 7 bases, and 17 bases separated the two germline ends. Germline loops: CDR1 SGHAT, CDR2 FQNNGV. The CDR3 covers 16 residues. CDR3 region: CASSLGPGTGWNEQFF. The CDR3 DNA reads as TGTGCCAGCAGCTTAGGGCCCGGGACCGGCTGGAATGAGCAGTTCTTC.

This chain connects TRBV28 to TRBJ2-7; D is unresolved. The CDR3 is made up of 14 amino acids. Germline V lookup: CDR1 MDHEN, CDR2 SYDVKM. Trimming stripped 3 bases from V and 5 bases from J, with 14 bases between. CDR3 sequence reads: CASSFRTPTHEQYF. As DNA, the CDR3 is TGTGCCAGCAGTTTTCGAACACCAACCCACGAGCAGTACTTC.

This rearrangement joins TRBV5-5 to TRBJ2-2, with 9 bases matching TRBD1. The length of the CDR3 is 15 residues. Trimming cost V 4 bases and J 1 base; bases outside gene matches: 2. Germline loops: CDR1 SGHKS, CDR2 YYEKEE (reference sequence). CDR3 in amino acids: CASSTGQGNTGELFF. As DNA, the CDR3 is TGTGCCAGCAGCACGGGACAGGGGAACACCGGGGAGCTGTTTTTT.

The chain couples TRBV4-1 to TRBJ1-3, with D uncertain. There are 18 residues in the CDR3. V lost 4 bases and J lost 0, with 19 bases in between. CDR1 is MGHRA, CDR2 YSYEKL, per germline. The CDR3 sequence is CASSLLTGVTSSGNTIYF. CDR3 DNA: TGCGCCAGCAGCCTCCTAACCGGGGTTACAAGCTCTGGAAACACCATATATTTT.

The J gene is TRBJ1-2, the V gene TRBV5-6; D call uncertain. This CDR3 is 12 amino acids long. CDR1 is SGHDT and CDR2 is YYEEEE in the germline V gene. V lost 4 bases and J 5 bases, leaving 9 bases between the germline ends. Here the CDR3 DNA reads TGTGCCAGCAGCACCGCGGGTTATGGCTACACCTTC. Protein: CASSTAGYGYTF.

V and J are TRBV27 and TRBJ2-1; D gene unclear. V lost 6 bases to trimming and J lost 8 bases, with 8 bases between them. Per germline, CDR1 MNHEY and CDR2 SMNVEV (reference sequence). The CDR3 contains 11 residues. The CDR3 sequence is CASSTGHEQFF. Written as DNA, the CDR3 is TGTGCCAGCAGCACCGGCCATGAGCAGTTCTTC.

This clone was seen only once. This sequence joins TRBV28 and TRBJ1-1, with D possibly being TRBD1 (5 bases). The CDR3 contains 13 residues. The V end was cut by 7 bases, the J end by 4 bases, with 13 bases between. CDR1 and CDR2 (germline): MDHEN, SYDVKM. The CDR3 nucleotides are TGTGCCAGCAACGTAGGGGAAGGCACTGAAGCTTTCTTT. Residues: CASNVGEGTEAFF.

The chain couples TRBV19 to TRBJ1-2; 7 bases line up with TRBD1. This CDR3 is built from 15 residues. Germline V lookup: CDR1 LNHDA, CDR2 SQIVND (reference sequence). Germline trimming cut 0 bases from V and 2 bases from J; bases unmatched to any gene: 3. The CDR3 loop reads CASSIETGRNYGYTF. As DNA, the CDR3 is TGTGCCAGTAGTATAGAGACAGGGAGGAACTATGGCTACACCTTC. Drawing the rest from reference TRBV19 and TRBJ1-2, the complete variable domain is DGGITQSPKYLFRKEGQNVTLSCEQNLNHDAMYWYRQDPGQGLRLIYYSQIVNDFQKGDIAEGYSVSREKKESFPLTVTSAQKNPTAFYLCASSIETGRNYGYTFGSGTRLTVV.

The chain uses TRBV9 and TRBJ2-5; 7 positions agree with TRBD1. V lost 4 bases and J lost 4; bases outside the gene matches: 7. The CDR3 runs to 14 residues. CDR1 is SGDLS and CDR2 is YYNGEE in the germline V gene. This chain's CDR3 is CASSPPRGRETQYF. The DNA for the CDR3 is TGTGCCAGCAGCCCACCGAGGGGGCGAGAGACCCAGTACTTC.

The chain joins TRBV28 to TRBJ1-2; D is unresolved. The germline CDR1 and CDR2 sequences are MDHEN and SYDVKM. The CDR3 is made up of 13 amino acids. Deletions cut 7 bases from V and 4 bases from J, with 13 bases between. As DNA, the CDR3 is TGTGCCAGCAAGCCGTGGGGTTTCTATGGCTACACCTTC. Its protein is CASKPWGFYGYTF.

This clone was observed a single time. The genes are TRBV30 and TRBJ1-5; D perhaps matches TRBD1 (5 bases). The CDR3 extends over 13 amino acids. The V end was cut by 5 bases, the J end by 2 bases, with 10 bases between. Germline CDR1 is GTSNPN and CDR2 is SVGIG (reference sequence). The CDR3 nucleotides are TGTGCCTGGGGGGGGTTTGGCAATCAGCCCCAGCATTTT. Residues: CAWGGFGNQPQHF.

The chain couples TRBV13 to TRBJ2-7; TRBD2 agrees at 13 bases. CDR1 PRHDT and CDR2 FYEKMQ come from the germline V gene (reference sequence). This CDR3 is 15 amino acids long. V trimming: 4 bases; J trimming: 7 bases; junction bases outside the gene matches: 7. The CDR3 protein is CASSSTGLAGTEQYF. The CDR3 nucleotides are TGTGCCAGCAGCTCCACGGGACTAGCGGGAACGGAGCAGTACTTC. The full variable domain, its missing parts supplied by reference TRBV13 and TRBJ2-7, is AAGVIQSPRHLIKEKRETATLKCYPIPRHDTVYWYQQGPGQDPQFLISFYEKMQSDKGSIPDRFSAQQFSDYHSELNMSSLELGDSALYFCASSSTGLAGTEQYFGPGTRLTVT.

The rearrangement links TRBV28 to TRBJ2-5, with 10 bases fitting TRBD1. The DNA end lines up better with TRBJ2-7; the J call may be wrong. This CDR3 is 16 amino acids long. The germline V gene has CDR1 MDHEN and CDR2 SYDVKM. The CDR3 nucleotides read TGTGCCAGCAGTTTTATCAGGACAGGGGGCTCCTACGAGCAGTACTTC. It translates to CASSFIRTGGSYEQYF.

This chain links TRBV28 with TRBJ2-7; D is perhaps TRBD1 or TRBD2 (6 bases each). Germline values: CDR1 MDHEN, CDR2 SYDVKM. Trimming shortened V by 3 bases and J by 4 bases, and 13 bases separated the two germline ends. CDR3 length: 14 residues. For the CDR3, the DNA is TGTGCCAGCAGTTTGGAGGGGGGACGGTACGAGCAGTACTTC. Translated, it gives CASSLEGGRYEQYF.

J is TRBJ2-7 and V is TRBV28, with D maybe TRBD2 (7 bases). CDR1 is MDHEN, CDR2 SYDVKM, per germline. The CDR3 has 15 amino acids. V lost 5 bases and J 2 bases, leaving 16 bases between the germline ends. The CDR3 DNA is TGTGCCAGCAGTCCTAGGGGGGGGCTGCCCTACGAGCAGTACTTC. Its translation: CASSPRGGLPYEQYF.

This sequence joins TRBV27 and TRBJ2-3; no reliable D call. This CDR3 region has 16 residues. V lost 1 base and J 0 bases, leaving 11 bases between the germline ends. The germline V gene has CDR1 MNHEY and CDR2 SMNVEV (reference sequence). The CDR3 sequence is CASSLYYLTSTDTQYF. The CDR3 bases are TGTGCCAGCAGTTTATATTACCTGACTAGCACAGATACGCAGTATTTT.

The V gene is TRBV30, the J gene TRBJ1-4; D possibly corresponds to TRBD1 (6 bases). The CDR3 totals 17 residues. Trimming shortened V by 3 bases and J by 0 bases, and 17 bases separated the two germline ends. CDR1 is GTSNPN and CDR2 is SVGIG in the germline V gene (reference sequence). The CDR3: CAWSRKPQGATNEKLFF. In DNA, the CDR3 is TGTGCCTGGAGCCGAAAACCACAGGGTGCAACTAATGAAAAACTGTTTTTT.

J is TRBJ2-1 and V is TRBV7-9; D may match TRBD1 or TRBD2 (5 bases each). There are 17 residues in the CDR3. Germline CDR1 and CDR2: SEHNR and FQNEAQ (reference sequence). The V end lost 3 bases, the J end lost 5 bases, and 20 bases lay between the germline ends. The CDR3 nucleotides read TGTGCCAGCAGCTTTCCCCAGGGTTTCCCGGGGAACAATGAGCAGTTCTTC. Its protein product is CASSFPQGFPGNNEQFF.

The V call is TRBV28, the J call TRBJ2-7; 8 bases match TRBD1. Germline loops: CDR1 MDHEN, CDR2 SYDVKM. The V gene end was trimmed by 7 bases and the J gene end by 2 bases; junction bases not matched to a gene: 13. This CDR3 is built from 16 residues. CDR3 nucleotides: TGTGCCAGCACCAAGGGACAGGTGACCGTAACCTACGAGCAGTACTTC. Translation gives CASTKGQVTVTYEQYF.

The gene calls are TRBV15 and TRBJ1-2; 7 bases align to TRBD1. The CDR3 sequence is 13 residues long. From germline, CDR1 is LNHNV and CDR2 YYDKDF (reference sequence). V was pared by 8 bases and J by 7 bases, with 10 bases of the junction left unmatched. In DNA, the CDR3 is TGTGCCACCGGAGACAGGGCCTCCGGTGGCTACACCTTC. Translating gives CATGDRASGGYTF. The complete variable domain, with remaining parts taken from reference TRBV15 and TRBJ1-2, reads DAMVIQNPRYQVTQFGKPVTLSCSQTLNHNVMYWYQQKSSQAPKLLFHYYDKDFNNEADTPDNFQSRRPNTSFCFLDIRSPGLGDTAMYLCATGDRASGGYTFGSGTRLTVV.

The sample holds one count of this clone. For the CDR3, the DNA is TGTGCCAGCACCGTACTAGCGGGGGACACCGGGGAGCTGTTTTTT. Translation gives CASTVLAGDTGELFF. The chain joins TRBV5-6 to TRBJ2-2; 11 nucleotides match TRBD2. CDR3 length equals 15 residues. V trimming: 6 bases; J trimming: 3 bases; junction bases outside the gene matches: 4. Germline CDR1 and CDR2: SGHDT and YYEEEE.

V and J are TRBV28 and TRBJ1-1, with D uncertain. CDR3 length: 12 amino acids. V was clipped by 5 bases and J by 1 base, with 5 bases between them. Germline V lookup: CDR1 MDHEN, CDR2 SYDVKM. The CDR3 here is CASSITNTEAFF. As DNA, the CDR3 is TGTGCCAGCAGTATAACGAACACTGAAGCTTTCTTT.

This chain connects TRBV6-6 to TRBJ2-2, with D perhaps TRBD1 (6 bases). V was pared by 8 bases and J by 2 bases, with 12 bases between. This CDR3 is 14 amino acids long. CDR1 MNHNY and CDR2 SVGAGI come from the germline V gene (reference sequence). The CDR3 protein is CASEQGRNTGELFF. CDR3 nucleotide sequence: TGTGCCAGCGAACAGGGACGAAACACCGGGGAGCTGTTTTTT.

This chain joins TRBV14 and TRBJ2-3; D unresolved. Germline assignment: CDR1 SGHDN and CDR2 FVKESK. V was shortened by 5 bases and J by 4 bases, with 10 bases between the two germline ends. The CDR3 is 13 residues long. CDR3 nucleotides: TGTGCCAGCAGCTTATTTCTCCCAGATACGCAGTATTTT. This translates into CASSLFLPDTQYF.

CDR3 sequence: CASSLSGTGSNEQYF. CDR3 DNA sequence: TGTGCCAGCAGCTTAAGCGGGACAGGGAGTAACGAGCAGTACTTC. V and J are TRBV13 and TRBJ2-7; TRBD1 matches 9 bases. This CDR3 is 15 amino acids long. Germline CDR1 PRHDT, CDR2 FYEKMQ (reference sequence). V was clipped by 2 bases and J by 5 bases; unmatched bases: 7.

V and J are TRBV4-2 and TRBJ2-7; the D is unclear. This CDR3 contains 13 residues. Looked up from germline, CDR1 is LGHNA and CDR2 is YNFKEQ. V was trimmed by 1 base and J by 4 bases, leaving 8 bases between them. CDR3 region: CASSQGGGYEQYF. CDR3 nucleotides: TGTGCCAGCAGCCAAGGGGGTGGGTACGAGCAGTACTTC.

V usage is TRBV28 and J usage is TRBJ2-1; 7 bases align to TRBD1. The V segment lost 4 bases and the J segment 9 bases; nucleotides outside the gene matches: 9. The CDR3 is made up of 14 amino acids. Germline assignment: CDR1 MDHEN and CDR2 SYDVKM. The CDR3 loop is CASSSKHRGGEQFF. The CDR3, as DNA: TGTGCCAGCAGTTCAAAACACAGGGGCGGTGAGCAGTTCTTC.

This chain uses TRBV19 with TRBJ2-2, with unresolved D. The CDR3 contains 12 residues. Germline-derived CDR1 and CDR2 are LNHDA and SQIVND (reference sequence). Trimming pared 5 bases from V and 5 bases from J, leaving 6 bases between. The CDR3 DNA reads TGTGCCAGTAGTCAAGGGACCGGGGAGCTGTTTTTT. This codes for CASSQGTGELFF.

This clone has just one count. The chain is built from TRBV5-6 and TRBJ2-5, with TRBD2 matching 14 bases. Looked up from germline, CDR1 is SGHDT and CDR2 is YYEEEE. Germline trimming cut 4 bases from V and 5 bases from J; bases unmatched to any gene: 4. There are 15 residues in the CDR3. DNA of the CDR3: TGTGCCAGCAGCCCTTGGACTAGCGGGAGGGAGACCCAGTACTTC. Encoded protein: CASSPWTSGRETQYF.